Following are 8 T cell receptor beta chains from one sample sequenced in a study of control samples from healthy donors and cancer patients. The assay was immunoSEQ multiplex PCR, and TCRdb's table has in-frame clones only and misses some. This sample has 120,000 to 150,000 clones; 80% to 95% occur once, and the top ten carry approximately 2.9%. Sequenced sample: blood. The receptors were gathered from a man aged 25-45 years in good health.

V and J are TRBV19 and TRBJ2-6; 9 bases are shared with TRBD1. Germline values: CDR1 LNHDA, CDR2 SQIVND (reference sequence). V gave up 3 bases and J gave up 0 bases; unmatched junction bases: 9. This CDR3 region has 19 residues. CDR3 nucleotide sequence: TGTGCCAGTAGTATGGGGACAGGGCCTAGGGGCTCTGGGGCCAACGTCCTGACTTTC. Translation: CASSMGTGPRGSGANVLTF. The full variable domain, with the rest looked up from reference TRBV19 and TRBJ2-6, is DGGITQSPKYLFRKEGQNVTLSCEQNLNHDAMYWYRQDPGQGLRLIYYSQIVNDFQKGDIAEGYSVSREKKESFPLTVTSAQKNPTAFYLCASSMGTGPRGSGANVLTFGAGSRLTVL.

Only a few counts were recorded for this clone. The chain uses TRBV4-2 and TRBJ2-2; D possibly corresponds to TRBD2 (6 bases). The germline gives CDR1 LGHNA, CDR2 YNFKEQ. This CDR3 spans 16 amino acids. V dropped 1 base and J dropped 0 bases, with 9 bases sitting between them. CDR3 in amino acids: CASSQGRGTNTGELFF. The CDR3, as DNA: TGTGCCAGCAGCCAAGGTCGGGGGACGAACACCGGGGAGCTGTTTTTT.

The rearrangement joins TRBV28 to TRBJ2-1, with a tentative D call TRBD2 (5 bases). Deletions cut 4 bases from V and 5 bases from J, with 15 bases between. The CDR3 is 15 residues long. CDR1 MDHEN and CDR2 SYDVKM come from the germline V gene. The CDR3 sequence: CASSSDLRLNNEQFF. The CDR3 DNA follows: TGTGCCAGCAGTTCCGACTTACGACTAAACAATGAGCAGTTCTTC.

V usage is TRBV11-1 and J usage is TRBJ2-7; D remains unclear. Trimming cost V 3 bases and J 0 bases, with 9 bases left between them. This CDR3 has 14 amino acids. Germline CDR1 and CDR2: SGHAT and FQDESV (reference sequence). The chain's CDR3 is CASSFYGSSYEQYF. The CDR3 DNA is TGTGCCAGCAGCTTTTACGGGTCCTCCTACGAGCAGTACTTC.

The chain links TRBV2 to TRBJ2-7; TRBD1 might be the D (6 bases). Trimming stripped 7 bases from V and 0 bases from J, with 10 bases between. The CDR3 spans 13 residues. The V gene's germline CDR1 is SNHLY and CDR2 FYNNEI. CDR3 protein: CASNDRYSYEQYF. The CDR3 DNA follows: TGTGCCAGCAATGACAGGTACTCCTACGAGCAGTACTTC. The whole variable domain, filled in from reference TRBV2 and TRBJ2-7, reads EPEVTQTPSHQVTQMGQEVILRCVPISNHLYFYWYRQILGQKVEFLVSFYNNEISEKSEIFDDQFSVERPDGSNFTLKIRSTKLEDSAMYFCASNDRYSYEQYFGPGTRLTVT.

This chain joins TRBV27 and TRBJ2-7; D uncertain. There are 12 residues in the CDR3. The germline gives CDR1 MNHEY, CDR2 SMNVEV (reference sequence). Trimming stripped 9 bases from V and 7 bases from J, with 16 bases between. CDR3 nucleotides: TGTGCCAGTCGCGGCCCCCTAGGGGAGCAGTACTTC. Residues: CASRGPLGEQYF.

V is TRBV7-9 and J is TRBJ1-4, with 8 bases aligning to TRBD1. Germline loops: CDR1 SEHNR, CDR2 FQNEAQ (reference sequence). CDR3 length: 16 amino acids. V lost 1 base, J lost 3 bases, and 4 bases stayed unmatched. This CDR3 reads CASSLEDRAPNEKLFF. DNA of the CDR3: TGTGCCAGCAGCTTAGAGGACAGGGCCCCTAATGAAAAACTGTTTTTT.

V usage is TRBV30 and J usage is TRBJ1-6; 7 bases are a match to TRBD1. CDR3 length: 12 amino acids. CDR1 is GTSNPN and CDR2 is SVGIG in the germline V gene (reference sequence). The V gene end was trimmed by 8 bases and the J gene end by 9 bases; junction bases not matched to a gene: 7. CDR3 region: CAADRVGSPLHF. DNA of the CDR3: TGTGCCGCAGACAGGGTCGGTTCACCCCTCCACTTT.